This TCR beta chain was profiled in a study of radiotherapy plus CTLA-4 blockade in lung cancer. General study results and limits: Per reports, early blood T cell clone dynamics, plus interferon-beta, forecast response most strongly. The study found tumor-derived TCR clones expanded in blood after radiotherapy plus ipilimumab.

A remark on this clone: No antigen is known for it.

CDR3 length: 15 residues. Trimming shortened V by 6 bases and J by 4 bases, and 14 bases separated the two germline ends. The germline V gene encodes CDR1 SGHRS and CDR2 YFSETQ. Method: immunoSEQ multiplex PCR; TCRdb's copy keeps in-frame clones and lacks some. The data hold about 51,000 clones, with 77% observed a single time. This sequence originates from a human donor with non-small cell lung cancer whose response to radiotherapy plus ipilimumab could not be evaluated. The sequencing here drew on peripheral blood, taken from a patient treated with radiotherapy plus ipilimumab. The chain combines TRBV5-1 with TRBJ1-6, with a tentative D call TRBD1 (5 bases). The CDR3 DNA follows: TGCGCCAGCAACTATGGGGCCGATTATAATTCACCCCTCCACTTT. Translated: CASNYGADYNSPLHF.